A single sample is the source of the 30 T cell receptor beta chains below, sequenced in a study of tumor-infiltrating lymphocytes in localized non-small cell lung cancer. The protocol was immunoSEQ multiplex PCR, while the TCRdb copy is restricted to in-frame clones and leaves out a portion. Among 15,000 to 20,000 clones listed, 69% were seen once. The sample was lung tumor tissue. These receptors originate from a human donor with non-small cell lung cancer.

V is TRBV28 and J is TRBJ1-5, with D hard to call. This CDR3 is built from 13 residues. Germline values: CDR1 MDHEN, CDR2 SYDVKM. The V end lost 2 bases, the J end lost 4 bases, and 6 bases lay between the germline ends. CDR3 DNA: TGTGCCAGCAGTTTACCGGGGAATCAGCCCCAGCATTTT. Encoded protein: CASSLPGNQPQHF.

The CDR3 DNA reads TGTGCCAGCGGGAGAAGGGGGGCAGACACTGAAGCTTTCTTT. Translated: CASGRRGADTEAFF. The chain couples TRBV5-4 to TRBJ1-1; D is perhaps TRBD1 (6 bases). Trimming removed 7 bases from V and 3 bases from J, with 16 bases in between. The CDR3 totals 14 residues. CDR1 and CDR2 (germline): SGHNT, YYREEE (reference sequence).

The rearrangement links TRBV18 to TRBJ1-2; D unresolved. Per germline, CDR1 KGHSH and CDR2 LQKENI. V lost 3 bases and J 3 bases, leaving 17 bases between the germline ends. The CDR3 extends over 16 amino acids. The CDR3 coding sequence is TGTGCCAGCTCACCGACGGTTTCCGGGGATTACTATGGCTACACCTTC. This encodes CASSPTVSGDYYGYTF.

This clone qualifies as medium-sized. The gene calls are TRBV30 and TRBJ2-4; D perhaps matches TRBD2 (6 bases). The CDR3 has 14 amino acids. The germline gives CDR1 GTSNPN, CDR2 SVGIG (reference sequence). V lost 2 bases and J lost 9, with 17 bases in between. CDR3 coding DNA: TGTGCCTGGAGTAAACTAGCTCTAACTGGCATTCAGTACTTC. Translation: CAWSKLALTGIQYF.

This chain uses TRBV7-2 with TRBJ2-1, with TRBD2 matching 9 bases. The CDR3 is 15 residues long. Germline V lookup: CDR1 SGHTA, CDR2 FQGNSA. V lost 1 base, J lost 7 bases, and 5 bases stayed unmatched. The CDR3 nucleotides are TGTGCCAGCAGCTTAGTATCACTAGCGGGTAATGAGCAGTTCTTC. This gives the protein CASSLVSLAGNEQFF.

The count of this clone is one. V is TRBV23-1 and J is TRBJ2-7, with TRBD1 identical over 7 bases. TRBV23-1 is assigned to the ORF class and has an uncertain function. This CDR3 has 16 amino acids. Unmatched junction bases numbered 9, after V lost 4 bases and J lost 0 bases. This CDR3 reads CASSLTGAQSSYEQYF. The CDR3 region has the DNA TGCGCCAGCAGTCTCACAGGGGCCCAGAGCTCCTACGAGCAGTACTTC.

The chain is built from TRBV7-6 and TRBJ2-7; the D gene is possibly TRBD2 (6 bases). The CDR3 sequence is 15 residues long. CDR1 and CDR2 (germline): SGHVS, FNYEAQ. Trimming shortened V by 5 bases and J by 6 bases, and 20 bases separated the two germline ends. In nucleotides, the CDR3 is TGTGCCAGCAGCCCAAGAGGAGGGCCCCATCGCGAGCAGTACTTC. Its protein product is CASSPRGGPHREQYF.

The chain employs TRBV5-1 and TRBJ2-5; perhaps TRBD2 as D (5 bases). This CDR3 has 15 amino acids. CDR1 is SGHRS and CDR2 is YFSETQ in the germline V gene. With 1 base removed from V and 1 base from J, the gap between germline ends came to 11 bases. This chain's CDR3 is CASSLQRPPQETQYF. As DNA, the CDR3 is TGCGCCAGCAGCTTGCAGCGGCCCCCCCAAGAGACCCAGTACTTC.

Written as DNA, the CDR3 is TGTGCCCTTTTCGGAGGGGGACATTTCTACACCTTC. Translating it yields CALFGGGHFYTF. The V gene is TRBV6-1, the J gene TRBJ1-2, with TRBD1 as a possible D gene (6 bases). Trimming left V 11 bases short and J 10 bases short, with 20 bases between. The CDR3 consists of 12 residues. Germline CDR1 is MNHNS and CDR2 is SASEGT.

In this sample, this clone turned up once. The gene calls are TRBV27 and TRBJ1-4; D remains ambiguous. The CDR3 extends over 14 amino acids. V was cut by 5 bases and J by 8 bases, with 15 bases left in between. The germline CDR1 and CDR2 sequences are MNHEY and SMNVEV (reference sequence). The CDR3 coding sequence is TGTGCCAGCAGTCCGTTCCGGAGGGAGGAAAAACTGTTTTTT. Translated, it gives CASSPFRREEKLFF.

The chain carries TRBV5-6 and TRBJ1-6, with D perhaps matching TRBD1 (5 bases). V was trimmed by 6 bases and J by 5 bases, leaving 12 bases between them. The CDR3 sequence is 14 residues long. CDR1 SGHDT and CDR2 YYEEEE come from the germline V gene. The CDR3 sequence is CASNRGENNSPLHF. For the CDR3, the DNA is TGTGCCAGCAACCGGGGGGAGAATAATTCACCCCTCCACTTT.

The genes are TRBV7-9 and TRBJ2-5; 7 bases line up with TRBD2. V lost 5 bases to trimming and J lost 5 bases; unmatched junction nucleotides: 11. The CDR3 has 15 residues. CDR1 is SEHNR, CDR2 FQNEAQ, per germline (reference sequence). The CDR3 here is CASSLGAAGVETQYF. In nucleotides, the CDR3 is TGTGCCAGCAGCCTCGGGGCCGCGGGAGTGGAGACCCAGTACTTC.

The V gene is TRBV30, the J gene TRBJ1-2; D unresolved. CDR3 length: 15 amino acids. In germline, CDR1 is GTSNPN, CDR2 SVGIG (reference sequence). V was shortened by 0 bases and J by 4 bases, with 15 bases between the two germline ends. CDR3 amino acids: CAWSVLSGTRYGYTF. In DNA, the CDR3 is TGTGCCTGGAGTGTACTTTCAGGCACACGCTATGGCTACACCTTC.

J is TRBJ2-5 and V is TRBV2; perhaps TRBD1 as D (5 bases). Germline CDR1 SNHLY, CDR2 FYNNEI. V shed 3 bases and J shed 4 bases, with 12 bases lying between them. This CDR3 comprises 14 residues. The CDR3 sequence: CASSDLGVRETQYF. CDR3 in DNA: TGTGCCAGCAGTGACCTAGGGGTAAGAGAGACCCAGTACTTC.

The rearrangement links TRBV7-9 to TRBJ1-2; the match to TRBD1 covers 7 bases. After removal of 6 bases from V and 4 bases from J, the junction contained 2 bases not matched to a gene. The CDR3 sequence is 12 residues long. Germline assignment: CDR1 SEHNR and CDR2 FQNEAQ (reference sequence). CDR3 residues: CASSTGVYGYTF. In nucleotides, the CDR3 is TGTGCCAGCAGTACAGGGGTCTATGGCTACACCTTC.

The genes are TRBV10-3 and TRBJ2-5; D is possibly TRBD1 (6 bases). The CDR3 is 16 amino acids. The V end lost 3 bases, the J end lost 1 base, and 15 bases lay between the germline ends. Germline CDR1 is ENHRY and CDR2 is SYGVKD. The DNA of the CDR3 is TGTGCCATCAGTGAAGGATTGACAGGATTCCAAGAGACCCAGTACTTC. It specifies CAISEGLTGFQETQYF.

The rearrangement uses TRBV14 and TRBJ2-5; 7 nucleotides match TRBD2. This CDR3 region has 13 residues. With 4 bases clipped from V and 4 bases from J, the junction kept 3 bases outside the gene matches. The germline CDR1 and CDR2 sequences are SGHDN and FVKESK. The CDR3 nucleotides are TGTGCCAGCAGCCGACTAGCCCCAGAGACCCAGTACTTC. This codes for CASSRLAPETQYF. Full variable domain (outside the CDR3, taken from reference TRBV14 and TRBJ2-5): EAGVTQFPSHSVIEKGQTVTLRCDPISGHDNLYWYRRVMGKEIKFLLHFVKESKQDESGMPNNRFLAERTGGTYSTLKVQPAELEDSGVYFCASSRLAPETQYFGPGTRLLVL.

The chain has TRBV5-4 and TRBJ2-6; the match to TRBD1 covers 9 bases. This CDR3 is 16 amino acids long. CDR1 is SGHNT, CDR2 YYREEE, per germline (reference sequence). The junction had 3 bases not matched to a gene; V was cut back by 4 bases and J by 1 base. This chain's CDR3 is CASSHGTGSGANVLTF. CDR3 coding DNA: TGTGCCAGCAGCCATGGGACAGGGTCTGGGGCCAACGTCCTGACTTTC.

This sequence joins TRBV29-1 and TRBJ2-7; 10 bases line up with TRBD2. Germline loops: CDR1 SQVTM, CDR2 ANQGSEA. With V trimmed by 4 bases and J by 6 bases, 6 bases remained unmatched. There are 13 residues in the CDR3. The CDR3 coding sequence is TGCAGCGTTGGGCTAGCGGGAGCGGGCGAGCAGTACTTC. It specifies CSVGLAGAGEQYF.

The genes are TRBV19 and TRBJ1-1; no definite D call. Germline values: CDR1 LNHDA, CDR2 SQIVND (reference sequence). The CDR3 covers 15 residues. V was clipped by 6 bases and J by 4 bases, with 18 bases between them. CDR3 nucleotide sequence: TGTGCCAGTAGCATGGCTCCGGAGGTGGGCACTGAAGCTTTCTTT. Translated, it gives CASSMAPEVGTEAFF.

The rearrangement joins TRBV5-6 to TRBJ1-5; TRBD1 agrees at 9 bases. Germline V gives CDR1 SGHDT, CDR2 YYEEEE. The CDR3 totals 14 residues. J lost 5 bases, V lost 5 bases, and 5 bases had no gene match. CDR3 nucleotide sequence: TGTGCCAGCAGTAGGACAGGGGACTATCAGCCCCAGCATTTT. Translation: CASSRTGDYQPQHF.

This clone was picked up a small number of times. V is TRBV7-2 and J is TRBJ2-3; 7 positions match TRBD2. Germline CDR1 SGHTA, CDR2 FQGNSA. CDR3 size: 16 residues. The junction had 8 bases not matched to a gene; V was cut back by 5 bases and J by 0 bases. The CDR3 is CASSLLAVRSTDTQYF. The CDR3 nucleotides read TGTGCCAGCAGCCTCCTAGCGGTAAGGAGCACAGATACGCAGTATTTT.

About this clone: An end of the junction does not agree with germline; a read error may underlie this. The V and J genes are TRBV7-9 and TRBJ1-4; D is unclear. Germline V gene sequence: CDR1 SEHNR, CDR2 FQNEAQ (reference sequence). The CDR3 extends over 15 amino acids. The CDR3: CASSLVGSTNEKLFF. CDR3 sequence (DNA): TGTGCCAGCAGCTTAGTCGGGTCAACAAATGAAAAACTGTTTTTT.

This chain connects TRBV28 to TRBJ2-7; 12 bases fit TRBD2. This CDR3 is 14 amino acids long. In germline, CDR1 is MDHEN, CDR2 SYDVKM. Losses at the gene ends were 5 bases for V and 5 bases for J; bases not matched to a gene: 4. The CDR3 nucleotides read TGTGCCAGCAGTACACTAGCGGGAGGAGACGAGCAGTACTTC. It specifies CASSTLAGGDEQYF.

In nucleotides, the CDR3 is TGTGCCAGCAGCCCATCGGACAGATTCACCGGGGAGCTGTTTTTT. Translated, it gives CASSPSDRFTGELFF. The V and J genes are TRBV7-9 and TRBJ2-2, with D tentatively TRBD1 (6 bases). There are 15 residues in the CDR3. The germline V gene encodes CDR1 SEHNR and CDR2 FQNEAQ (reference sequence). Trimming took 5 bases from V and 4 from J, leaving 14 bases between them.

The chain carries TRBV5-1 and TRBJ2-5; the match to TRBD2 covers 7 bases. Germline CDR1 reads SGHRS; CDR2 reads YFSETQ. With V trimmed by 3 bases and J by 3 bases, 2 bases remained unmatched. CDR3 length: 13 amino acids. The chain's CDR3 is CASSWGGEETQYF. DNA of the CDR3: TGCGCCAGCAGCTGGGGGGGGGAAGAGACCCAGTACTTC.

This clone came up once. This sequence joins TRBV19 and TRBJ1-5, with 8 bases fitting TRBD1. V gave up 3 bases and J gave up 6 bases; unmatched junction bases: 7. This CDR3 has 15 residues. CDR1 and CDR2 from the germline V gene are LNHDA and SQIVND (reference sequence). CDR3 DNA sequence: TGTGCCAGTAGTATCGTGGCAGGGGGCGGTCAGCCCCAGCATTTT. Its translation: CASSIVAGGGQPQHF.

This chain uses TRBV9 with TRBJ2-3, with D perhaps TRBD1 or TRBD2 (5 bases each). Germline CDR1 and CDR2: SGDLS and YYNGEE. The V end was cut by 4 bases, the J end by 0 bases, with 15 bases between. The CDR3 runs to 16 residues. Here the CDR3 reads CASSRGPAPSTDTQYF. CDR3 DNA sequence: TGTGCCAGCAGCAGGGGACCTGCCCCAAGCACAGATACGCAGTATTTT.

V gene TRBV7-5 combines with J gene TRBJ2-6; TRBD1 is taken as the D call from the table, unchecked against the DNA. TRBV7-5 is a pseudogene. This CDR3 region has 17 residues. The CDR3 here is CARMNICRQSRANVLTF. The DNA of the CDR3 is TGTGCCAGAATGAATATCTGTAGACAAAGTCGGGCCAACGTCCTGACTTTC.

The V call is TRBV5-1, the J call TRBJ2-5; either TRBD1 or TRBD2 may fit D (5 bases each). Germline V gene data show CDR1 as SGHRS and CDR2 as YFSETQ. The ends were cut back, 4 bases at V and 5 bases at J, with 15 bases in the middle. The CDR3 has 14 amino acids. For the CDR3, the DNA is TGCGCCAGCAGCGGCTCGACGGGGCGGGAGACCCAGTACTTC. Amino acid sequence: CASSGSTGRETQYF.